The rows below give T cell receptor beta chains drawn from one sample of a study of graft-versus-host responses after intestinal transplantation. These TCRs' antigens remain unknown. Generated by immunoSEQ multiplex PCR, the TCRdb table keeps only in-frame clones and is missing some. Here the sample spans over 100,000 clones, 85% to 95% being singletons. Sequencing was performed on unstimulated CD8+ T cells sorted from spleen or lymph node cells, taken before transplant. The source is a human donor who was the organ donor for an intestinal transplant. CDR3s include the opening cysteine and the closing phenylalanine or tryptophan. Each record gives: D gene, J gene, V gene, clone size, CDR3 protein, CDR3 DNA. D genes are given only for firm matches. Part of the rows lack a size; the others show once, few, many or a class for expanded clones.

>.|TRBJ2-1|TRBV5-1|.
CASRWYHSYNEQFF
TGCGCCAGCAGGTGGTATCACTCCTACAATGAGCAGTTCTTC
>.|TRBJ2-7|TRBV4-1|.
CASSQPGTSGEQYF
TGCGCCAGCAGCCAACCCGGGACTTCGGGCGAGCAGTACTTC
>.|TRBJ2-1|TRBV4-3|.
CASSQDRGIEGEQFF
TGCGCCAGCAGCCAAGATCGAGGTATCGAGGGGGAGCAGTTCTTC
>.|TRBJ1-2|TRBV27|.
CASSFIPPGNYGYTF
TGTGCCAGCAGTTTTATCCCGCCCGGGAACTATGGCTACACCTTC
>TRBD1|TRBJ1-1|TRBV9|.
CASSDQGGEAFF
TGTGCCAGCAGCGATCAGGGGGGTGAAGCTTTCTTT
>.|TRBJ1-2|TRBV9|.
CASSGLGAENYGYTF
TGTGCCAGCAGCGGCCTCGGGGCAGAGAACTATGGCTACACCTTC
>.|TRBJ1-1|TRBV4-2|.
CASSQGGFNTEAFF
TGTGCCAGCAGCCAAGGGGGATTTAACACTGAAGCTTTCTTT
>.|TRBJ1-2|TRBV20-1|once
CSANSGYTF
TGCAGTGCTAACAGCGGCTACACCTTC
>.|TRBJ1-2|TRBV15|.
CATSGPIDRNHLGSYGYTF
TGTGCCACCAGCGGACCAATAGACAGAAACCATCTCGGGAGTTATGGCTACACCTTC
>TRBD2|TRBJ2-3|TRBV4-1|.
CASSQDSESGRAAISTDTQYF
TGCGCCAGCAGCCAAGATAGTGAAAGCGGGAGGGCCGCGATTAGCACAGATACGCAGTATTTT
>.|TRBJ2-2|TRBV6-1|.
CASSERLLSGELFF
TGTGCCAGCAGTGAAAGATTATTATCAGGGGAGCTGTTTTTT
>.|TRBJ1-1|TRBV4-3|once
CASSQDPITGNTEAFF
TGCGCCAGCAGCCAAGACCCTATTACGGGGAACACTGAAGCTTTCTTT
>.|TRBJ2-7|TRBV10-3|once
CAISEGGNEQYF
TGTGCCATCAGTGAAGGGGGGAACGAGCAGTACTTC
>.|TRBJ2-4|TRBV27|.
CASSSGLAKNIQYF
TGTGCCAGCAGTTCGGGATTAGCCAAAAACATTCAGTACTTC
>TRBD1|TRBJ1-4|TRBV13|.
CASSMTGTANEKLFF
TGTGCCAGCAGTATGACCGGGACAGCTAATGAAAAACTGTTTTTT
>.|TRBJ1-3|TRBV4-1|.
CASSQDLLDTLSGNTIYF
TGCGCCAGCAGCCAAGACCTACTAGACACGCTCTCTGGAAACACCATATATTTT
>.|TRBJ1-2|TRBV6-5|.
CASIYEAGADGYTF
TGTGCCAGCATCTACGAGGCGGGGGCAGATGGCTACACCTTC
>.|TRBJ2-1|TRBV4-3|.
CASSQAVGRPSYNEQFF
TGCGCCAGCAGCCAAGCGGTGGGCAGGCCATCCTACAATGAGCAGTTCTTC
>.|TRBJ1-1|TRBV21-1|.
CASSKRGEGHTEAFF
TGTGCCAGCAGCAAACGGGGCGAGGGGCACACTGAAGCTTTCTTT
>TRBD2|TRBJ2-3|TRBV27|.
CASSWGGRAGDTQYF
TGTGCCAGCAGTTGGGGCGGGAGGGCCGGAGATACGCAGTATTTT